The entry below gives a single TCR beta chain sequence along with its context. What it binds is unknown. This sample was included in a study of T cell responses to AZD1222 COVID-19 vaccine. Study conclusions and caveats: Every sample of the repertoires postdated the peak T cell response.

TCRdb keeps only in-frame clones here, not all; method: immunoSEQ multiplex PCR. The sample has about 210,000 clones; less than 95% are singletons. V was shortened by 3 bases and J by 3 bases, with 14 bases between the two germline ends. The CDR3 runs to 15 residues. Germline CDR1 is GTSNPN and CDR2 is SVGIG (reference sequence). This specimen consisted of peripheral blood, obtained 28 days after the second dose of the MenACWY control vaccine. This sequence joins TRBV30 and TRBJ2-2; possibly TRBD1 for D (6 bases). This sequence originates from an adult who received the MenACWY meningococcal vaccine as a control. The CDR3 nucleotides read TGTGCCTGGAGCCTCCGGGACACTCACACCGGGGAGCTGTTTTTT. Its translation is CAWSLRDTHTGELFF.